One sample yielded the 26 T cell receptor beta chains listed below, sequenced in a study of shared T cell receptors in the human thymus. TCRdb keeps only in-frame clones here, not all; method: immunoSEQ multiplex PCR. Among hundreds of thousands of clones listed, around 85% were seen once. These sequences were also reported in another study, on human thymus T cells.

Sequencing used thymocytes. The receptors were gathered from a girl under three years old with a congenital heart defect.

The chain is built from TRBV5-4 and TRBJ1-1; 9 bases are a match to TRBD1. V lost 0 bases, J lost 6 bases, and 6 bases stayed unmatched. Looked up from germline, CDR1 is SGHNT and CDR2 is YYREEE (reference sequence). The CDR3 is 15 amino acids. The CDR3 sequence is CASSLGTGADSEAFF. CDR3 bases: TGTGCCAGCAGCTTGGGGACAGGGGCGGACTCTGAAGCTTTCTTT.

This chain joins TRBV12-5 and TRBJ2-7, with 7 nucleotides matching TRBD1. The V gene end was trimmed by 3 bases and the J gene end by 0 bases; junction bases not matched to a gene: 5. The CDR3 runs to 15 residues. Germline lookup yields CDR1 LGHNT and CDR2 FRNRAP. The CDR3 nucleotides are TGTGCTAGTGGTTTTGGGGACAGAGTCTCCTACGAGCAGTACTTC. Protein product: CASGFGDRVSYEQYF. Full variable domain (remainder filled in from reference TRBV12-5 and TRBJ2-7): DARVTQTPRHKVTEMGQEVTMRCQPILGHNTVFWYRQTMMQGLELLAYFRNRAPLDDSGMPKDRFSAEMPDATLATLKIQPSEPRDSAVYFCASGFGDRVSYEQYFGPGTRLTVT.

The chain combines TRBV2 with TRBJ1-5; TRBD1 might be the D (5 bases). The germline V gene has CDR1 SNHLY and CDR2 FYNNEI. The CDR3 consists of 13 residues. With 7 bases removed from V and 0 bases from J, the gap between germline ends came to 7 bases. The CDR3 is CASKTDSNQPQHF. The CDR3 nucleotides read TGTGCCAGCAAGACAGATAGCAATCAGCCCCAGCATTTT.

The chain carries TRBV11-2 and TRBJ1-2; 9 positions agree with TRBD1. V shed 5 bases, J shed 2 bases, and the junction held 6 bases outside the gene matches. CDR1 and CDR2 (germline): SGHAT, FQNNGV. This CDR3 has 15 amino acids. CDR3: CASSDRDRVNYGYTF. DNA for the CDR3: TGTGCCAGCAGCGACCGGGACAGGGTGAACTATGGCTACACCTTC. Full variable domain (remainder filled in from reference TRBV11-2 and TRBJ1-2): EAGVAQSPRYKIIEKRQSVAFWCNPISGHATLYWYQQILGQGPKLLIQFQNNGVVDDSQLPKDRFSAERLKGVDSTLKIQPAKLEDSAVYLCASSDRDRVNYGYTFGSGTRLTVV.

The gene calls are TRBV5-8 and TRBJ1-6; possibly TRBD1 for D (5 bases). The CDR3 runs 15 residues. The ends were cut back, 4 bases at V and 4 bases at J, with 12 bases in the middle. The V gene's germline CDR1 is SGHTS and CDR2 YDEGEE. The CDR3: CASSPGLRYNSPLHF. CDR3 coding DNA: TGTGCCAGCAGCCCGGGACTAAGATATAATTCACCCCTCCACTTT.

This clone was found once. The chain recombines TRBV2 with TRBJ2-2; 9 nucleotides line up with TRBD2. This CDR3 has 14 amino acids. CDR1 SNHLY and CDR2 FYNNEI come from the germline V gene. The V and J ends lost 6 bases and 6 bases, in that order; junction bases with no gene match: 5. CDR3 DNA: TGTGCCAGCAGGGACTTAGCGGGGGCCGGGGAGCTGTTTTTT. It codes for CASRDLAGAGELFF.

This chain links TRBV6-5 with TRBJ2-3; perhaps TRBD2 as D (6 bases). CDR1 is MNHEY and CDR2 is SVGAGI in the germline V gene. The V and J ends lost 3 bases and 0 bases respectively, with 13 bases between them. The CDR3 loop spans 16 amino acids. The CDR3 is CASSYRPGGSTDTQYF. CDR3 nucleotide sequence: TGTGCCAGCAGTTATAGACCCGGGGGAAGCACAGATACGCAGTATTTT.

J is TRBJ1-3 and V is TRBV7-9, with D perhaps TRBD1 (5 bases). Germline V gene lookup returns CDR1 SEHNR and CDR2 FQNEAQ (reference sequence). Trimming stripped 3 bases from V and 0 bases from J, with 18 bases between. This CDR3 has 18 residues. CDR3 in amino acids: CASSLGDGGEISGNTIYF. The DNA of the CDR3 is TGTGCCAGCAGCTTGGGGGATGGGGGGGAGATCTCTGGAAACACCATATATTTT.

The chain carries TRBV5-1 and TRBJ2-2, with D unresolved. V lost 6 bases and J lost 0, with 9 bases in between. There are 14 residues in the CDR3. In germline, CDR1 is SGHRS, CDR2 YFSETQ. The DNA for the CDR3 is TGCGCCAGCAATTCAGAAACGAACACCGGGGAGCTGTTTTTT. Its protein product is CASNSETNTGELFF.

The chain uses TRBV28 and TRBJ2-1, with TRBD2 identical over 7 bases. V shed 5 bases, J shed 1 base, and the junction held 11 bases outside the gene matches. CDR1 is MDHEN, CDR2 SYDVKM, per germline. There are 17 residues in the CDR3. This CDR3 is CASSPPGGRESYNEQFF. The CDR3, as DNA: TGTGCCAGCAGTCCCCCGGGGGGAAGGGAATCCTACAATGAGCAGTTCTTC.

V gene TRBV5-1 combines with J gene TRBJ2-5; D perhaps matches TRBD1 (5 bases). CDR1 and CDR2 from the germline V gene are SGHRS and YFSETQ. This CDR3 has 13 residues. V lost 8 bases and J lost 2, with 13 bases in between. CDR3 sequence reads: CASTRTPQETQYF. The CDR3 DNA reads TGCGCCAGTACTCGGACACCTCAAGAGACCCAGTACTTC.

The V and J genes are TRBV4-1 and TRBJ1-6; no reliable D call. Germline CDR1 reads MGHRA; CDR2 reads YSYEKL. V was shortened by 0 bases and J by 3 bases, with 15 bases between the two germline ends. The CDR3 runs to 18 residues. CDR3 protein: CASSQERLQDYYNSPLHF. CDR3 sequence (DNA): TGCGCCAGCAGCCAAGAACGGTTGCAGGACTACTATAATTCACCCCTCCACTTT.

The chain links TRBV5-1 to TRBJ1-3; no definite D call. Germline V gene lookup returns CDR1 SGHRS and CDR2 YFSETQ. With 2 bases removed from V and 0 bases from J, the gap between germline ends came to 3 bases. The CDR3 spans 13 residues. CDR3 nucleotides: TGCGCCAGCAGCTTTCGCTCTGGAAACACCATATATTTT. Translation gives CASSFRSGNTIYF. Looking up the rest from reference TRBV5-1 and TRBJ1-3 gives the full variable domain: KAGVTQTPRYLIKTRGQQVTLSCSPISGHRSVSWYQQTPGQGLQFLFEYFSETQRNKGNFPGRFSGRQFSNSRSEMNVSTLELGDSALYLCASSFRSGNTIYFGEGSWLTVV.

This sequence joins TRBV5-4 and TRBJ1-2; 10 nucleotides agree with TRBD1. V lost 9 bases and J lost 4; bases outside the gene matches: 9. CDR3 length: 14 amino acids. Per the germline V gene, CDR1 is SGHNT and CDR2 is YYREEE (reference sequence). CDR3 sequence: CATTLGQGTYGYTF. The CDR3 region has the DNA TGTGCCACCACACTGGGACAGGGGACCTATGGCTACACCTTC.

CDR3 bases: TGTGCCAGTACCCAAAGCAGGGCCGCTTACTATCAGCCCCAGCATTTT. Translating gives CASTQSRAAYYQPQHF. The chain uses TRBV19 and TRBJ1-5; maybe TRBD1 (5 bases). The germline gives CDR1 LNHDA, CDR2 SQIVND (reference sequence). This CDR3 has 16 amino acids. Deletions cut 7 bases from V and 5 bases from J, with 21 bases between.

The rearrangement links TRBV5-6 to TRBJ2-6; 7 bases are shared with TRBD1. The germline V gene has CDR1 SGHDT and CDR2 YYEEEE. The CDR3 has 16 amino acids. The junction had 3 bases not matched to a gene; V was cut back by 3 bases and J by 0 bases. In DNA form, the CDR3 reads TGTGCCAGCAGCTCCGACAGGGTCTCTGGGGCCAACGTCCTGACTTTC. Protein sequence: CASSSDRVSGANVLTF.

This clone came up a few times. The chain carries TRBV18 and TRBJ1-2; no firm D call. The CDR3 runs 14 residues. V shed 4 bases and J shed 3 bases, with 12 bases lying between them. The germline V gene encodes CDR1 KGHSH and CDR2 LQKENI. CDR3 in DNA: TGTGCCAGCTCACTACCACGGTCTGACTATGGCTACACCTTC. Its protein product is CASSLPRSDYGYTF.

This chain uses TRBV27 with TRBJ1-2, with 7 bases lining up with TRBD1. J was trimmed by 2 bases and V by 6 bases; bases with no gene match: 12. The germline V gene encodes CDR1 MNHEY and CDR2 SMNVEV (reference sequence). The CDR3 is 16 amino acids. The CDR3 sequence: CASSLARDSGNYGYTF. CDR3 DNA: TGTGCCAGCAGCTTAGCCCGGGACAGCGGGAACTATGGCTACACCTTC.

This chain joins TRBV11-2 and TRBJ2-5; 8 positions match TRBD2. Unmatched junction bases numbered 7, after V lost 0 bases and J lost 1 base. CDR1 and CDR2 from the germline V gene are SGHAT and FQNNGV. The CDR3 contains 17 residues. The CDR3 nucleotides read TGTGCCAGCAGCTTAGATTATAGCGGGGACCTCCAAGAGACCCAGTACTTC. This codes for CASSLDYSGDLQETQYF.

The chain employs TRBV10-3 and TRBJ1-6; TRBD1 matches at 7 bases. The V and J ends lost 2 bases and 2 bases, in that order; junction bases with no gene match: 9. Germline CDR1 and CDR2: ENHRY and SYGVKD. This CDR3 is built from 18 residues. The CDR3 sequence is CAISEGDSPAPYNSPLHF. The DNA of the CDR3 is TGTGCCATCAGTGAGGGGGACAGCCCGGCCCCCTATAATTCACCCCTCCACTTT.

This chain connects TRBV6-1 to TRBJ2-7, with D possibly being TRBD1 (5 bases). Germline CDR1 reads MNHNS; CDR2 reads SASEGT. The CDR3 loop spans 16 amino acids. Trimming left V 2 bases short and J 3 bases short, with 17 bases between. CDR3 coding DNA: TGTGCCAGCAGTGAATCCGAATCTCCAGGGATCTACGAGCAGTACTTC. This encodes CASSESESPGIYEQYF.

CDR3 nucleotide sequence: TGTGCCAGCAGCAAATGTGCAGGAAAGAGTACCTACGAGCAGTACTTC. Its protein product is CASSKCAGKSTYEQYF. J is TRBJ2-7 and V is TRBV21-1; TRBD1, the table's D call, lacks a check against the DNA. TRBV21-1 is a listed pseudogene. This CDR3 region has 16 residues.

This chain links TRBV11-2 with TRBJ2-5; 11 bases line up with TRBD2. V lost 5 bases, J lost 3 bases, and 11 bases stayed unmatched. Germline lookup yields CDR1 SGHAT and CDR2 FQNNGV. The CDR3 has 17 amino acids. The CDR3 is CASSAGLAVPNEETQYF. CDR3 bases: TGTGCCAGCAGCGCGGGACTAGCGGTTCCCAACGAAGAGACCCAGTACTTC.

This clone was counted a few times. In the same sample, other DNA sequences code for this CDR3. V and J are TRBV6-4 and TRBJ2-6; D is ambiguous. V lost 4 bases and J 0 bases, leaving 4 bases between the germline ends. CDR1 is MRHNA and CDR2 is SNTAGT in the germline V gene. The CDR3 extends over 14 amino acids. CDR3 in DNA: TGTGCCAGCAGTGGAGGCTCTGGGGCCAACGTCCTGACTTTC. Protein product: CASSGGSGANVLTF.

The V call is TRBV6-5, the J call TRBJ2-5, with D possibly being TRBD2 (5 bases). This CDR3 is built from 13 residues. The germline V gene encodes CDR1 MNHEY and CDR2 SVGAGI. The V gene lost 5 bases and the J gene lost 4 bases, with 11 bases spanning the gap. Here the CDR3 DNA reads TGTGCCAGCAGTCGACTAATGAGAGAGACCCAGTACTTC. This sequence encodes CASSRLMRETQYF.

The V and J genes are TRBV6-6 and TRBJ2-5; 7 nucleotides align to TRBD2. This CDR3 region has 15 residues. The germline V gene encodes CDR1 MNHNY and CDR2 SVGAGI (reference sequence). The V gene end was trimmed by 2 bases and the J gene end by 5 bases; junction bases not matched to a gene: 8. Here the CDR3 DNA reads TGTGCCAGCAGTTACGAGAGAGGGACTATGGAGACCCAGTACTTC. Protein: CASSYERGTMETQYF.